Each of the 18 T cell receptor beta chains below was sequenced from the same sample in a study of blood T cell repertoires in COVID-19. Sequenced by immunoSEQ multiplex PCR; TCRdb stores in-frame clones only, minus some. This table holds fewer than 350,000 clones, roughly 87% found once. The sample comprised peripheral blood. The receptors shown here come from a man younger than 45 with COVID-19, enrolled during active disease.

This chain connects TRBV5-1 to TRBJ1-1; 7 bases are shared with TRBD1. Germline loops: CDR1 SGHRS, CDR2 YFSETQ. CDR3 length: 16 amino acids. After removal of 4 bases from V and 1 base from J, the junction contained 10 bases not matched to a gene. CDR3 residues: CASSPGSGTENTEAFF. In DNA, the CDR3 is TGCGCCAGCAGCCCCGGTTCCGGGACAGAGAACACTGAAGCTTTCTTT.

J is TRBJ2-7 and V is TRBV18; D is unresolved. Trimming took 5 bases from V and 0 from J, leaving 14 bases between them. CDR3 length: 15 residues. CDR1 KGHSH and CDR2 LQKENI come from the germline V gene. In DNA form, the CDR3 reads TGTGCCAGCTCAGCCCCCGGGTCGCACTCCTACGAGCAGTACTTC. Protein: CASSAPGSHSYEQYF.

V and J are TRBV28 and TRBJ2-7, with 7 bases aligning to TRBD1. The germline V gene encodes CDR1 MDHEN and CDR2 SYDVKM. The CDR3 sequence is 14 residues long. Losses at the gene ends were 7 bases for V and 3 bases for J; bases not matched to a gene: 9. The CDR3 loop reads CASTPPGGIYEQYF. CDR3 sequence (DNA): TGTGCCAGCACCCCCCCAGGGGGAATCTACGAGCAGTACTTC.

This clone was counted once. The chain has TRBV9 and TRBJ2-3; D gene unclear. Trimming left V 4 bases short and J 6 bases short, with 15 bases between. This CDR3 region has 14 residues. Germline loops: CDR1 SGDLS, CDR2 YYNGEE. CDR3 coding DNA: TGTGCCAGCAGCAGCCAGAACCCGGGTGATACGCAGTATTTT. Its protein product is CASSSQNPGDTQYF. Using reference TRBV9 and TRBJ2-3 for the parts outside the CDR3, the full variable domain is DSGVTQTPKHLITATGQRVTLRCSPRSGDLSVYWYQQSLDQGLQFLIQYYNGEERAKGNILERFSAQQFPDLHSELNLSSLELGDSALYFCASSSQNPGDTQYFGPGTRLTVL.

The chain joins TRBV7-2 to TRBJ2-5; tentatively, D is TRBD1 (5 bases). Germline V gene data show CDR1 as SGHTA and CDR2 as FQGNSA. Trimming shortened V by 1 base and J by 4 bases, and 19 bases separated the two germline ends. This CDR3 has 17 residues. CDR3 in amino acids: CASSLERGHQRGETQYF. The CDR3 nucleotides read TGTGCCAGCAGCTTAGAACGCGGCCACCAAAGGGGAGAGACCCAGTACTTC. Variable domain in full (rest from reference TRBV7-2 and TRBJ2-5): GAGVSQSPSNKVTEKGKDVELRCDPISGHTALYWYRQSLGQGLEFLIYFQGNSAPDKSGLPSDRFSAERTGGSVSTLTIQRTQQEDSAVYLCASSLERGHQRGETQYFGPGTRLLVL.

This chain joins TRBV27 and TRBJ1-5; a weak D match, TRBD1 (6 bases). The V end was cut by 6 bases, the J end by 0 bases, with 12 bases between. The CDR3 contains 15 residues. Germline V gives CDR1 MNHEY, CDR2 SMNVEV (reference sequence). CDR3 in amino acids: CASSPQGHSNQPQHF. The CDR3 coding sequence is TGTGCCAGCAGCCCCCAGGGACATAGCAATCAGCCCCAGCATTTT.

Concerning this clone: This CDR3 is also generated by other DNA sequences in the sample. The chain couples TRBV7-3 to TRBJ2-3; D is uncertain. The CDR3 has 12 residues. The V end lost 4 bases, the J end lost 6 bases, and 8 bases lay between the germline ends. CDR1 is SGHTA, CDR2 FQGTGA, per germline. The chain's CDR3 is CASSSITDTQYF. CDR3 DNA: TGTGCCAGCAGCTCCATAACTGATACGCAGTATTTT. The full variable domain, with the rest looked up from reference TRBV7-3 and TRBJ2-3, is GAGVSQTPSNKVTEKGKYVELRCDPISGHTALYWYRQSLGQGPEFLIYFQGTGAADDSGLPNDRFFAVRPEGSVSTLKIQRTERGDSAVYLCASSSITDTQYFGPGTRLTVL.

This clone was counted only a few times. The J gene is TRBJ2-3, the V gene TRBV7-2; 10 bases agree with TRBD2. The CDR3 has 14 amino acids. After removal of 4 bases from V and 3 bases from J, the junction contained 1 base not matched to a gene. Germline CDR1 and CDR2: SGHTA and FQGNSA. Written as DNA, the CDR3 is TGTGCCAGCAGCTCGGGACTAGCGACAGATACGCAGTATTTT. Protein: CASSSGLATDTQYF.

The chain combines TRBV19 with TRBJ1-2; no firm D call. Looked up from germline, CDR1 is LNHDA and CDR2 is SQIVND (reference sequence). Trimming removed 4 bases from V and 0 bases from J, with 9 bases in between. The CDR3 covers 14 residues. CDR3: CASSNQEANYGYTF. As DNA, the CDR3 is TGTGCCAGTAGTAACCAGGAAGCTAACTATGGCTACACCTTC.

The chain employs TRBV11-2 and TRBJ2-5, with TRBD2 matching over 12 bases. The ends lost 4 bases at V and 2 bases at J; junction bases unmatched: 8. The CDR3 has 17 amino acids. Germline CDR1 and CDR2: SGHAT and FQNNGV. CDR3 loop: CASSSPTTSGGQETQYF. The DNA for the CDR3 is TGTGCCAGCAGCTCCCCCACGACTAGCGGGGGTCAAGAGACCCAGTACTTC.

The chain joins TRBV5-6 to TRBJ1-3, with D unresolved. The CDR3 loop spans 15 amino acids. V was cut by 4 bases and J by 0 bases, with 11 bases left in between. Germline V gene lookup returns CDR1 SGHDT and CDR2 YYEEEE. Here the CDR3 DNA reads TGTGCCAGCAGCCTGCGGGCGAGCTCTGGAAACACCATATATTTT. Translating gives CASSLRASSGNTIYF.

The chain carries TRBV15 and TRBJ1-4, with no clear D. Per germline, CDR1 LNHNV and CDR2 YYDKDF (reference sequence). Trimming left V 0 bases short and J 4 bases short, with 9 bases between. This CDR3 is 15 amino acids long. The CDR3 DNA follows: TGTGCCACCAGCAGAGATTGGAGGAGTAATGAAAAACTGTTTTTT. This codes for CATSRDWRSNEKLFF. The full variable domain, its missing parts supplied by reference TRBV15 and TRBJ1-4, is DAMVIQNPRYQVTQFGKPVTLSCSQTLNHNVMYWYQQKSSQAPKLLFHYYDKDFNNEADTPDNFQSRRPNTSFCFLDIRSPGLGDTAMYLCATSRDWRSNEKLFFGSGTQLSVL.

The CDR3 sequence is CASSVEAYMRLAGGHLYTDTQYF. CDR3 sequence (DNA): TGTGCCAGCAGCGTAGAGGCGTATATGAGGCTAGCGGGAGGGCACCTCTACACAGATACGCAGTATTTT. The rearrangement links TRBV9 to TRBJ2-3; TRBD2 agrees at 12 bases. In germline, CDR1 is SGDLS, CDR2 YYNGEE. The CDR3 contains 23 residues. V lost 0 bases to trimming and J lost 2 bases; unmatched junction nucleotides: 22.

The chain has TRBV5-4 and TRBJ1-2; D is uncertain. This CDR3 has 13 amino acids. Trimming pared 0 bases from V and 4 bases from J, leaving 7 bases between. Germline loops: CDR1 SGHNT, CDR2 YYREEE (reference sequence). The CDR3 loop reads CASSLGSLYGYTF. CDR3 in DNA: TGTGCCAGCAGCTTGGGCAGTCTCTATGGCTACACCTTC. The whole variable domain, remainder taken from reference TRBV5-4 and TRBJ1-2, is ETGVTQSPTHLIKTRGQQVTLRCSSQSGHNTVSWYQQALGQGPQFIFQYYREEENGRGNFPPRFSGLQFPNYSSELNVNALELDDSALYLCASSLGSLYGYTFGSGTRLTVV.

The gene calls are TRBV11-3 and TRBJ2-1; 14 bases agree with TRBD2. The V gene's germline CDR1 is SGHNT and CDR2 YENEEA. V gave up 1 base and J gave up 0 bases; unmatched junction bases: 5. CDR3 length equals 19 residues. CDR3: CASSLGWTSGGRSYNEQFF. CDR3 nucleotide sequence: TGTGCCAGCAGCTTAGGGTGGACTAGCGGGGGGCGCTCCTACAATGAGCAGTTCTTC. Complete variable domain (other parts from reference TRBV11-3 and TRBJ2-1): EAGVVQSPRYKIIEKKQPVAFWCNPISGHNTLYWYLQNLGQGPELLIRYENEEAVDDSQLPKDRFSAERLKGVDSTLKIQPAELGDSAVYLCASSLGWTSGGRSYNEQFFGPGTRLTVL.

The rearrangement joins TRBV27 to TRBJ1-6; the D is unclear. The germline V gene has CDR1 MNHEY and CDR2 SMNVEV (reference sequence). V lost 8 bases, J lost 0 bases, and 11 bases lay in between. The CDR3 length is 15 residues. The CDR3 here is CASAPKSSYNSPLHF. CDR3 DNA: TGTGCCAGCGCCCCCAAGAGCTCCTATAATTCACCCCTCCACTTT.

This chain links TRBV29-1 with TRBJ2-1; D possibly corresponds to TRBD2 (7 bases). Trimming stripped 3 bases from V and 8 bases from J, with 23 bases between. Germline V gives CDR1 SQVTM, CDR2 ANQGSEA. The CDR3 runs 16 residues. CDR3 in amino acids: CSVEAPAWGGADEQFF. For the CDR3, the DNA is TGCAGCGTTGAGGCCCCCGCGTGGGGGGGCGCGGATGAGCAGTTCTTC.

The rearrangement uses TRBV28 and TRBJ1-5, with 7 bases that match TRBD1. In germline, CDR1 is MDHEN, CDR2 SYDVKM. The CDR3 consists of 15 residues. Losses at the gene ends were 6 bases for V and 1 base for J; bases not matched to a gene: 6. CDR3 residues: CASSPGQTSNQPQHF. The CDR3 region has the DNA TGTGCCAGCAGCCCGGGACAGACGAGCAATCAGCCCCAGCATTTT.